A selection of T cell receptor beta chains follows, all from one sample in a study of early T cells in non-severe SARS-CoV-2 infection. TCRdb processed the 5' RACE reads anew with MiXCR; each CDR3 protein has one entry. This sample has tens of thousands of distinct CDR3 sequences, with over 10% found just once. Specimen: whole blood. Receptors originate from an adult who was a healthcare worker with PCR-confirmed SARS-CoV-2 infection or an uninfected control (not recorded which). Each CDR3 is given with its conserved first and last residue. D genes are given only for firm matches. Not all rows give a size; the values are once, few, many and, for expanded clones, a class.

>TRBJ2-7|.|TRBV5-1|.
TGCGCCAGCAGCCCAACTTCGTCGGGCGAGCAGTACTTC
CASSPTSSGEQYF
>TRBJ2-3|.|TRBV6-6|.
TGTGCCAGCAGTTACGGGCCAGATACGCAGTATTTT
CASSYGPDTQYF
>TRBJ1-1|TRBD1|TRBV6-5|many
TGTGCCAGCAGCCGGGACAGGGTGAACACTGAAGCTTTCTTT
CASSRDRVNTEAFF
>TRBJ1-6|.|TRBV7-3|many
TGTGCCAGCAGCTTAAGTGGGTTCGACTCACCCCTCCACTTT
CASSLSGFDSPLHF
>TRBJ1-1|.|TRBV29-1|.
TGCAGCGTGGGCCCCCGGGCCACTGAAGCTTTCTTT
CSVGPRATEAFF
>TRBJ2-5|TRBD1|TRBV12-5|many
TGTGCTAGTGGGAAGGACAGGGGGATGTTTGAGACCCAGTACTTC
CASGKDRGMFETQYF
>TRBJ1-3|.|TRBV18|many
TGTGCCAGCTCACCAGTGACAGGCCCTGGAAACACCATATATTTT
CASSPVTGPGNTIYF
>TRBJ2-7|.|TRBV12-3/TRBV12-4|.
TGTGCCAGCAGCCAACGTGGCAGGGGTAACGAGCAGTACTTC
CASSQRGRGNEQYF
>TRBJ1-1|.|TRBV4-1|.
TGCGCCAGCAGCCAACCTACACGGGGAAAAGCTGAAGCTTTCTTT
CASSQPTRGKAEAFF
>TRBJ2-1|.|TRBV9|many
TGTGCCAGCAGCGTAGACGTCGAAGCCCTGAGGGAGCAGTTCTTC
CASSVDVEALREQFF
>TRBJ1-5|TRBD1|TRBV20-1|.
TGCAGTGCTAGAGATTTACAGGGGCAGAATCAGCCCCAGCATTTT
CSARDLQGQNQPQHF
>TRBJ2-5|TRBD2|TRBV15|few
TGTGCCACCAGCAGAGATTACCTAGCGGGGTTAACCCAGTACTTC
CATSRDYLAGLTQYF
>TRBJ1-4|.|TRBV9|many
TGTGCCAGCAGCGGTAGTTATGTGGGGACGGAACTGTTTTTT
CASSGSYVGTELFF
>TRBJ2-7|.|TRBV6-6|few
TGTGCCAGCAGTTACTATGCCGGAGACTACGAGCAGTACTTC
CASSYYAGDYEQYF
>TRBJ1-4|.|TRBV12-5|many
TGTGCTAGTGGTTTATGGGATGGAAAACTGTTTTTT
CASGLWDGKLFF
>TRBJ1-5|.|TRBV20-1|many
TGCAGTGCGGGGGAGAGGGCAGGGGCGAGTCAGCCCCAGCATTTT
CSAGERAGASQPQHF
>TRBJ1-6|.|TRBV30|.
TGTGCCTGGAACCTCCTAAGCTCCTATAATTCACCCCTCCACTTT
CAWNLLSSYNSPLHF